This T cell receptor beta chain was captured by sequencing in a study of T cell clones after liver transplantation. The CDR3 length is 15 residues. Trimming removed 4 bases from V and 4 bases from J, with 17 bases in between. Per germline, CDR1 SGHTA and CDR2 FQGNSA. Regarding this clone: As yet, its antigen is unknown.

Study outcomes and limitations: Donor-reactive sequences fell more than third party-reactive ones, suggesting partial deletion.

Clones were read by immunoSEQ multiplex PCR, and TCRdb kept only the in-frame ones, dropping some. The top ten hold approximately 0.99% of the sample, which has roughly 100,000 clones, approximately 85% seen once. The clonotype was recovered from a human donor who received a liver transplant. The chain uses TRBV7-2 and TRBJ2-7, with TRBD2 as a possible D gene (5 bases). The source material was CD4+ T cells from blood, sampled before liver transplant. The CDR3 DNA reads as TGTGCCAGCAGCTCCAGCGGTGGGTCCCTGTACGAGCAGTACTTC. Translation gives CASSSSGGSLYEQYF.